These 2 T cell receptor beta chains came from one sample sequenced in a study of cytomegalovirus exposure and HLA in healthy donors. The PCR used 60 Vbeta and 13 Jbeta primers. Measured with immunoSEQ multiplex PCR; TCRdb has only the in-frame clones, and not every one. The sample contains approximately 140,000 clones, roughly three quarters of which appear only once. The sequencing input was PBMCs. These receptor sequences come from a woman aged 60-75 years in good health and CMV-seronegative.

The chain has TRBV11-2 and TRBJ2-7; 8 bases align to TRBD2. The CDR3 is 14 residues long. The germline V gene encodes CDR1 SGHAT and CDR2 FQNNGV. The ends lost 2 bases at V and 4 bases at J; junction bases unmatched: 4. CDR3 nucleotides: TGTGCCAGCAGCTTAAACGGGGGGGCTTACGAGCAGTACTTC. Protein product: CASSLNGGAYEQYF.

This chain joins TRBV5-5 and TRBJ1-3; 7 nucleotides align to TRBD1. Per the germline V gene, CDR1 is SGHKS and CDR2 is YYEKEE (reference sequence). The CDR3 is 16 amino acids. The V gene end was trimmed by 4 bases and the J gene end by 3 bases; junction bases not matched to a gene: 10. The CDR3 region is CASSNLTGFSGNTIYF. The CDR3 nucleotides read TGTGCCAGCAGCAACCTGACAGGGTTCAGTGGAAACACCATATATTTT.